The source of this T cell receptor (beta chain) is a study of blood T cell repertoires in COVID-19. Across the whole study: Researchers got acute and convalescent COVID-19 samples from the United States, Italy and Spain. T cells, B-cell-depleted T cells, or PBMCs supplied cDNA or gDNA.

Here immunoSEQ multiplex PCR was the method, and the copy in TCRdb shows in-frame clones only, minus some. The sample has roughly 200,000 clones, about 78% seen once. This CDR3 spans 15 amino acids. CDR1 is SGHKS, CDR2 YYEKEE, per germline (reference sequence). V lost 4 bases, J lost 7 bases, and 7 bases stayed unmatched. The sequenced sample consisted of peripheral blood. V and J are TRBV5-5 and TRBJ1-6; 8 bases are a match to TRBD1. The clonotype comes from a woman in her seventies with acute or convalescent COVID-19. The CDR3 loop reads CASSRDRRVNSPLHF. The CDR3 region has the DNA TGTGCCAGCAGCCGGGACAGGAGAGTAAATTCACCCCTCCACTTT.